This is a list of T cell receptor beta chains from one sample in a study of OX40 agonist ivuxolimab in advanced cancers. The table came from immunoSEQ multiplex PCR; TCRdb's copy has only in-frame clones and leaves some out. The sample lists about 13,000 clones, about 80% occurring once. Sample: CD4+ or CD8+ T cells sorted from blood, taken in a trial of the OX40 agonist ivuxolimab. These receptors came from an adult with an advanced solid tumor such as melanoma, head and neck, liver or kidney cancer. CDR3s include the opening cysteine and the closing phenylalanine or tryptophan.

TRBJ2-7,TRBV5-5,CASSLADRGRPEQYF
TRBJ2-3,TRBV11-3,CASSLRLAGGTDTQYF
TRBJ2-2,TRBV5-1,CASSSGGDTGELFF
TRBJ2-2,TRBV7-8,CASSFPRAPSGRNANTGELFF
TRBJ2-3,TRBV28,CASQWFAAGGIDTQYF
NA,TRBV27,CASSSLAGTSYEQYF
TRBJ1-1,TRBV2,CASSEALEAFF
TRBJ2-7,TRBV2,CASQRLYEQYF
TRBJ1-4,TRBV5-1,CASSGGWAPEKLFF
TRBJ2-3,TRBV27,CASSPFPGRGDTDTQYF
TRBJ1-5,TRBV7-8,CASSLNQPQHF
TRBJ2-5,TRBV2,CASSEAMAKGRVKETQYF
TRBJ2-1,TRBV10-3,CAISAGDSYNEQFF
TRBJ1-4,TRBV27,CASSFYRGGIEKLFF
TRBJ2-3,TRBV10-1,CASSEGPLFTDTQYF
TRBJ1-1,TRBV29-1,CSVPEGNTEAFF